This TCR beta chain was documented in a study of Ad26.COV2.S vaccination and SARS-CoV-2 variants. Treatment described: some 19 received Ad26.COV2.S at low or high dose, single or two shots; about 5 received placebo; per-sample allocation not given. Day 63 after the first vaccine or placebo injection was the time point for sampling. Whole-study findings and limits: Researchers cautioned that TCR breadth and depth analyses may have underestimated total T cell responses.

Notes on this clone: Its target is not known.

Assay used: immunoSEQ multiplex PCR; TCRdb lists only in-frame clones, some missing. This table holds around 310,000 clones, roughly nine tenths found once. The receptor was derived from a person between 18 and 65 years old who received the Ad26.COV2.S COVID-19 vaccine or a placebo. The sequencing here drew on peripheral blood, taken in a trial of Ad26.COV2.S vaccine versus placebo.

This chain's CDR3 is CASSTSGGANTGELFF. As DNA, the CDR3 is TGCGCCAGTTCTACTAGCGGGGGCGCGAACACCGGGGAGCTGTTTTTT. The chain has TRBV10-1 and TRBJ2-2, with 11 bases that match TRBD2. The CDR3 loop spans 16 amino acids. Germline-derived CDR1 and CDR2 are WNHNN and SYGVQD (reference sequence). Trimming removed 9 bases from V and 0 bases from J; junction bases left unmatched: 6.